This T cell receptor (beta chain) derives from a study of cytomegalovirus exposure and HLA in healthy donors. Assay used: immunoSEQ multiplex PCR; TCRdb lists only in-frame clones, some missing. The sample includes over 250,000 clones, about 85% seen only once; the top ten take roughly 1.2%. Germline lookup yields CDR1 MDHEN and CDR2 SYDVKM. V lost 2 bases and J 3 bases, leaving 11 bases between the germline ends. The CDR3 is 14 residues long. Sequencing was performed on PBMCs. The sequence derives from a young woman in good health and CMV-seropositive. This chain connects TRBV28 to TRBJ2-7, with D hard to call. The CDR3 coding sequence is TGTGCCAGCAGTTTACGTCAGCCAGACTACGAGCAGTACTTC. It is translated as CASSLRQPDYEQYF.